Shown below are 8 T cell receptor beta chains from a single sample sequenced in a study of T-cell reconstitution after alpha-beta-depleted transplantation in children. For TCRbeta, the library was prepared with unique molecular identifiers. TCRdb reprocessed the PCR reads via MiXCR and lists one record per CDR3 protein. The repertoire consists of a few hundred thousand distinct CDR3 sequences, with about a tenth occurring once and the leading ten covering nearly 5.5%. The starting material was PBMCs from the stem cell graft donor, obtained from the stem cell graft. Receptors were obtained from a human donor who donated a stem cell graft to a child with acute myeloid leukemia.

This clonotype was observed a handful of times. The chain carries TRBV6-2 or TRBV6-3 and TRBJ2-4; the D is unclear. Trimming took 2 bases from V and 1 from J, leaving 24 bases between them. CDR1 and CDR2 from the germline V gene are MNHEY and SVGEGT. CDR3 length equals 20 residues. For the CDR3, the DNA is TGTGCCAGCAGTTACCCGGCTCGGTCCGGTACACTTCTCGCCAAAAACATTCAGTACTTC. It translates to CASSYPARSGTLLAKNIQYF.

This clonotype has ten or more counts. This chain links TRBV6-5 with TRBJ1-2; TRBD1 matches at 7 bases. The germline gives CDR1 MNHEY, CDR2 SVGAGI. After removal of 4 bases from V and 8 bases from J, the junction contained 4 bases not matched to a gene. The CDR3 has 12 residues. The CDR3 DNA is TGTGCCAGCAGTTTAGGGGGCGCCGGCTACACCTTC. It translates to CASSLGGAGYTF.

This clonotype occurred a few times. This CDR3 is CASSFTGPGELFF. Here the CDR3 DNA reads TGCGCCAGCAGCTTCACAGGGCCCGGGGAGCTGTTTTTT. The chain uses TRBV5-1 and TRBJ2-2; D perhaps matches TRBD1 (6 bases). V was cut by 2 bases and J by 6 bases, with 8 bases left in between. From germline, CDR1 is SGHRS and CDR2 YFSETQ. This CDR3 contains 13 residues. Combining the CDR3 with reference TRBV5-1 and TRBJ2-2 gives the whole variable domain KAGVTQTPRYLIKTRGQQVTLSCSPISGHRSVSWYQQTPGQGLQFLFEYFSETQRNKGNFPGRFSGRQFSNSRSEMNVSTLELGDSALYLCASSFTGPGELFFGEGSRLTVL.

This chain links TRBV7-8 with TRBJ2-2; 13 bases are a match to TRBD2. This CDR3 has 16 amino acids. V trimming: 5 bases; J trimming: 5 bases; junction bases outside the gene matches: 5. Germline V gene data show CDR1 as SGHVS and CDR2 as FQNEAQ. CDR3 in amino acids: CASSTRTSGGTGELFF. DNA of the CDR3: TGTGCCAGCAGCACCCGGACTAGCGGGGGTACCGGGGAGCTGTTTTTT.

V gene TRBV12-3 or TRBV12-4 combines with J gene TRBJ1-1; 9 positions agree with TRBD1. Losses at the gene ends were 6 bases for V and 10 bases for J; bases not matched to a gene: 9. CDR3 size: 13 residues. The CDR3: CASRPPGQGSAFF. CDR3 sequence (DNA): TGTGCCAGCAGACCGCCGGGACAGGGTTCAGCTTTCTTT.

This clonotype was detected only a few times. The rearrangement links TRBV12-3 or TRBV12-4 to TRBJ2-3; the D is unclear. V was shortened by 4 bases and J by 4 bases, with 15 bases between the two germline ends. This CDR3 contains 15 residues. The CDR3, as DNA: TGTGCCAGCAGTTCCCCCCCAGGACCAGCAGATACGCAGTATTTT. It encodes CASSSPPGPADTQYF.

This chain connects TRBV9 to TRBJ1-1; 8 bases line up with TRBD1. V shed 5 bases and J 1 base; nucleotides not matched to a gene: 7. This CDR3 spans 15 amino acids. From germline, CDR1 is SGDLS and CDR2 YYNGEE. CDR3 sequence reads: CASRTGDRTNTEAFF. In nucleotides, the CDR3 is TGTGCCAGCAGGACCGGGGACAGGACGAACACTGAAGCTTTCTTT.

This clonotype was observed many times. At one boundary the junction diverges from the germline segment, which might be a read error. This sequence joins TRBV12-3 or TRBV12-4 and TRBJ1-2, with 10 bases lining up with TRBD1. The CDR3 has 14 residues. CDR3 sequence: CASSSPGQGYGYTF. The CDR3 coding sequence is TGTGCCAGTAGTTCCCCGGGACAGGGGTATGGCTACACCTTC.